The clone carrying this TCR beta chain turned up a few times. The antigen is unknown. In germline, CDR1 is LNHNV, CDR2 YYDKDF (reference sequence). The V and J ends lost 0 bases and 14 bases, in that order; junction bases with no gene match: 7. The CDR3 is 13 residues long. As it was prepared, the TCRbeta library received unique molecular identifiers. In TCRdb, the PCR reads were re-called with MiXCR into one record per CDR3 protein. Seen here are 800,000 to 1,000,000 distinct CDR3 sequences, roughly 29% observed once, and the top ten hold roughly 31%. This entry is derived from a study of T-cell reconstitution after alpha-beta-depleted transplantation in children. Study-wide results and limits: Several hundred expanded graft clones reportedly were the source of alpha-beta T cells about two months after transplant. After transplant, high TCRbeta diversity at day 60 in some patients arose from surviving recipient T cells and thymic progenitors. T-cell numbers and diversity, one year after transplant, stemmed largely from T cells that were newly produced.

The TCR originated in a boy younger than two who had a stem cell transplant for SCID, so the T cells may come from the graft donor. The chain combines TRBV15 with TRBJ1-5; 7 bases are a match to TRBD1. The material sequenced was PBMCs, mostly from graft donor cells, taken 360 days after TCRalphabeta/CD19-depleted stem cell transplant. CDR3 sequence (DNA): TGTGCCACCAGCAGAGATGGGGACAGACGGAAGCATTTT. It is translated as CATSRDGDRRKHF.